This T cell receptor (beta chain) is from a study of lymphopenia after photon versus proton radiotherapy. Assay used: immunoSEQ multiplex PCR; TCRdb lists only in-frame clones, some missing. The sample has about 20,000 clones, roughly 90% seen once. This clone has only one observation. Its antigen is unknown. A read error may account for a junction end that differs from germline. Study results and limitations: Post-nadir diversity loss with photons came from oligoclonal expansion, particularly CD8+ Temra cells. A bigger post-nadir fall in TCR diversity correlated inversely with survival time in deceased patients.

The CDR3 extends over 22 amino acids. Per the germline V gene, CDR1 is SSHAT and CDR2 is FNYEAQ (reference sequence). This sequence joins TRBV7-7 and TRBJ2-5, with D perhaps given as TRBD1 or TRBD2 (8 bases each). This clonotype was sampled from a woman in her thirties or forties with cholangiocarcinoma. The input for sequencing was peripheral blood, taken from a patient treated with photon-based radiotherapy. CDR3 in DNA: TGTGCTAGCAGCCGAGGACAGGGAGGGCGATCTGGACTAGCAAGGATTCTAGAGACCCAGTACTTC. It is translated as CASSRGQGGRSGLARILETQYF. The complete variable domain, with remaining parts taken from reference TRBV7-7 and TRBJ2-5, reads GAGVSQSPRYKVTKRGQDVTLRCDPISSHATLYWYQQALGQGPEFLTYFNYEAQPDKSGLPSDRFSAERPEGSISTLTIQRTEQRDSAMYRCASSRGQGGRSGLARILETQYFGPGTRLLVL.